This T cell receptor beta chain was identified in a study of shared clonotypes between healthy human individuals. Study-wide context: Three plates were used per donor for CD4 naive, three for CD4 memory, two for CD8 naive and one for CD8 memory.

Overall study results and limits: In having few donors, the study represented limited genetic and exposure-history diversity. A generally larger estimated richness was seen in naive subsets than in memory subsets.

The CDR3 runs 18 residues. Germline V gene sequence: CDR1 SGHRS, CDR2 YFSETQ. V lost 4 bases and J 0 bases, leaving 22 bases between the germline ends. On this clone itself: Antigen unknown.

Using immunoSEQ multiplex PCR, the repertoire was profiled, and TCRdb retains in-frame clones only, with some absent. Of 2 million to 2.5 million clones in the sample, over 85% are singletons; the top ten hold 0.36%. Sequences were obtained from naive CD4+ T cells from PBMCs. The subset: CD45RA+ positively selected. The receptor's source is a man aged 18 to 35 in good health. Some clones in this sample may be carry-over from other donors' samples. The gene calls are TRBV5-1 and TRBJ1-2; D is unresolved. This CDR3 reads CASSPSGSGIAPNYGYTF. CDR3 nucleotide sequence: TGCGCCAGCAGCCCCTCCGGATCGGGAATCGCACCTAACTATGGCTACACCTTC.